This passage covers 9 T cell receptor beta chains from one sample sequenced in a study of T cell repertoires in cytomegalovirus infection. These receptors have no known antigen. In TCRdb, the reads were re-called with MiXCR into one record per CDR3 protein. The sample contains 300,000 to 400,000 distinct CDR3 sequences, about 28% of which appear only once. Sequences were derived from cultured PBMCs, sampled from culture after CMV antigen stimulation. The receptors were gathered from a human donor in good health (CMV status not recorded). Some clones in this sample may be carry-over from other donors' samples.

The rearrangement links TRBV19 to TRBJ2-7; 7 bases agree with TRBD2. In germline, CDR1 is LNHDA, CDR2 SQIVND (reference sequence). The trim removed 5 bases at V and 5 bases at J, leaving 21 bases unmatched. This CDR3 region has 18 residues. CDR3 residues: CASSPHSPLERDFHEQYF. CDR3 sequence (DNA): TGTGCCAGTAGTCCTCACTCCCCGCTAGAGCGGGATTTCCACGAGCAGTACTTC.

This clonotype was counted only a few times. The V and J genes are TRBV5-1 and TRBJ1-6; D perhaps matches TRBD1 (5 bases). The germline V gene encodes CDR1 SGHRS and CDR2 YFSETQ. This CDR3 contains 13 residues. V was trimmed by 1 base and J by 14 bases, leaving 13 bases between them. CDR3 nucleotides: TGCGCCAGCAGCTTGTCGGGGGAGAACACCCTCCACTTT. It specifies CASSLSGENTLHF.

This clonotype was detected only a few times. The chain couples TRBV18 to TRBJ1-3; D not resolved. The germline gives CDR1 KGHSH, CDR2 LQKENI. The CDR3 runs 15 residues. The V gene lost 0 bases and the J gene lost 0 bases, with 6 bases spanning the gap. CDR3: CASSPPRSSGNTIYF. For the CDR3, the DNA is TGTGCCAGCTCACCACCGCGCAGCTCTGGAAACACCATATATTTT.

This chain links TRBV30 with TRBJ2-3, with 8 positions matching TRBD2. There are 14 residues in the CDR3. Germline loops: CDR1 GTSNPN, CDR2 SVGIG (reference sequence). V was pared by 8 bases and J by 4 bases, with 11 bases of the junction left unmatched. CDR3 amino acids: CAADRSGSSDTQYF. As DNA, the CDR3 is TGTGCCGCTGATAGGAGCGGGAGTTCAGATACGCAGTATTTT.

This clonotype was observed a few times. The rearrangement joins TRBV4-2 to TRBJ2-1; TRBD2 might be the D (6 bases). Per the germline V gene, CDR1 is LGHNA and CDR2 is YNFKEQ. V was pared by 1 base and J by 6 bases, with 13 bases between. The CDR3 consists of 15 residues. In DNA form, the CDR3 reads TGTGCCAGCAGCCAAGGGGTGGTGGGGGGCAATGAGCAGTTCTTC. Its translation: CASSQGVVGGNEQFF.

This clonotype was recorded many times. The chain has TRBV6-1 and TRBJ1-1; D uncertain. The V gene's germline CDR1 is MNHNS and CDR2 SASEGT. This CDR3 is built from 15 residues. V lost 1 base, J lost 0 bases, and 9 bases lay in between. The CDR3 DNA sequence: TGTGCCAGCAGTGAAGGGGCGTGGGTGAACACTGAAGCTTTCTTT. It yields the protein CASSEGAWVNTEAFF.

The rearrangement uses TRBV6-6 and TRBJ1-1; D is unresolved. Looked up from germline, CDR1 is MNHNY and CDR2 is SVGAGI (reference sequence). Trimming left V 2 bases short and J 1 base short, with 5 bases between. This CDR3 is 13 amino acids long. The CDR3 protein is CASSYERNTEAFF. Here the CDR3 DNA reads TGTGCCAGCAGTTACGAGAGGAACACTGAAGCTTTCTTT.

This clonotype occurred a few times. V is TRBV7-8 and J is TRBJ1-6; 7 nucleotides line up with TRBD1. Germline CDR1 is SGHVS and CDR2 is FQNEAQ. This CDR3 spans 13 amino acids. Trimming took 3 bases from V and 12 from J; bases not matched to a gene: 5. The CDR3 loop reads CASSFGQVEPLHF. The CDR3 DNA sequence: TGTGCCAGCAGCTTCGGACAGGTCGAACCCCTCCACTTT.

The gene calls are TRBV28 and TRBJ2-7; TRBD1 matches 12 bases. Germline CDR1 is MDHEN and CDR2 is SYDVKM. The CDR3 runs to 15 residues. V was clipped by 4 bases and J by 3 bases; unmatched bases: 4. The CDR3 bases are TGTGCCAGCAGTTCCGGGACAGGGGGCGTCTACGAGCAGTACTTC. The encoded protein is CASSSGTGGVYEQYF. The full variable domain, in which reference TRBV28 and TRBJ2-7 provide the parts outside the CDR3, is DVKVTQSSRYLVKRTGEKVFLECVQDMDHENMFWYRQDPGLGLRLIYFSYDVKMKEKGDIPEGYSVSREKKERFSLILESASTNQTSMYLCASSSGTGGVYEQYFGPGTRLTVT.